The rows below give T cell receptor beta chains drawn from one sample of a study of glioma-infiltrating T cells after dendritic cell vaccination. The table came from immunoSEQ multiplex PCR; TCRdb's copy has only in-frame clones and leaves some out. The table lists roughly 60,000 clones, approximately 89% of them singletons, with approximately 10% in the top ten. The specimen was blood, collected after dendritic cell vaccination. These receptor sequences come from a human donor with glioblastoma. CDR3s include the opening cysteine and the closing phenylalanine or tryptophan. The D gene is left open where the match is weak. Only part of the rows carry a size: once, few, many, or a class if the clone is expanded.

v_gene,j_gene,abundance,d_gene,CDR3nt,CDR3aa
TRBV9,TRBJ1-1,few,NA,TGTGCCAGCAGCATTGGACAAATGAACACTGAAGCTTTCTTT,CASSIGQMNTEAFF
TRBV4-2,TRBJ2-1,NA,NA,TGTGCCAGCAGCCCAACCACAAGCGGTGGGGAGCAGTTCTTC,CASSPTTSGGEQFF
TRBV14,TRBJ1-1,NA,TRBD1,TGTGCCAGCAGTCCTCGGCAGGGGGCTATTACGGGCGGTACGGAAGCTTTCTTT,CASSPRQGAITGGTEAFF
TRBV30,TRBJ2-7,NA,NA,TGTGCCTGGAGTGCTCCAGGTACCCCCTACGAGCAGTACTTC,CAWSAPGTPYEQYF
TRBV5-1,TRBJ1-3,NA,TRBD1,TGCGCCAGCAGCTTAGGGACAGTAGACACCATATATTTT,CASSLGTVDTIYF
TRBV2,TRBJ1-1,few,TRBD1,TGTGCCAGCAGCCCCGACAGGGAGACTGAAGCTTTCTTT,CASSPDRETEAFF
TRBV27,TRBJ2-7,NA,TRBD1,TGTGCCAGCAGTAGTTACAGGGGGCGCACCCCCCACGAGCAGTACTTC,CASSSYRGRTPHEQYF
TRBV18,TRBJ2-1,NA,TRBD1,TGTACCAGCTCACCACCGTCCAGGGGGCCTATGAATGAGCAGTTCTTC,CTSSPPSRGPMNEQFF
TRBV6-5,TRBJ2-5,NA,NA,TGTGCCAGCAGTCGGGACTTACAAGAGACCCAGTACTTC,CASSRDLQETQYF
TRBV10-1,TRBJ2-3,few,NA,TGCGCCAGCAGTGACTATTCAGATACGCAGTATTTT,CASSDYSDTQYF
TRBV7-2,TRBJ2-4,once,NA,TGTGCCAGCAGCTTAGCGGGCGGGAAAAATACCAAAAACATTCAGTACTTC,CASSLAGGKNTKNIQYF
TRBV4-3,TRBJ2-6,NA,NA,TGCGCCAGCAGCCCCCCCGGGGCTGGGGCCAACGTCCTGACTTTC,CASSPPGAGANVLTF
TRBV12-5,TRBJ1-4,NA,NA,TGTGCTAGTGGCCGCTGGGAGAATGAAAAACTGTTTTTT,CASGRWENEKLFF
TRBV11-2,TRBJ1-1,NA,NA,TGTGCCAGCAGCATCCCCGGGAGGAACACTGAAGCTTTCTTT,CASSIPGRNTEAFF
TRBV6-1,TRBJ2-3,NA,NA,TGTGCCAGCAGTGAACGAGCGGACCTGACGATAACAGATACGCAGTATTTT,CASSERADLTITDTQYF
TRBV5-1,TRBJ2-3,NA,TRBD2,TGCGCCAGCAGCTTGGGACTGGGGAATCGGGGGGCGCAGTATTTT,CASSLGLGNRGAQYF
TRBV19,TRBJ2-3,NA,NA,TGTGCCAGTAGTATATCCTCCCCGACAGGGAGGACAGATACGCAGTATTTT,CASSISSPTGRTDTQYF
TRBV4-2,TRBJ2-7,NA,NA,TGTGCCAGCAGCCAAGAGAGGCTATACGAGCAGTACTTC,CASSQERLYEQYF
TRBV5-1,TRBJ2-1,NA,TRBD2,TGCGCCAGCAGCTTGGTCGGACTAGCGGGGGCCTACAATGAGCAGTTCTTC,CASSLVGLAGAYNEQFF
TRBV18,TRBJ2-5,NA,TRBD2,TGTGCCAGCTCACCGCTTGACCTTGGCGGGGGAGAGACCCAGTACTTC,CASSPLDLGGGETQYF
TRBV7-2,TRBJ1-3,once,TRBD1,TGTGCCAGCAGCTCCACCGGGACAGTGAACTCTGGAAACACCATATATTTT,CASSSTGTVNSGNTIYF
TRBV11-3,TRBJ1-5,NA,NA,TGTGCCAGCAGCTTTTGGAACGTTGAATCCGGGGAGGAACAGCCCCAGCATTTT,CASSFWNVESGEEQPQHF
TRBV2,TRBJ1-2,NA,NA,TGTGCCAGCAGTGACAGGGGACAAAACTATGGCTACACCTTC,CASSDRGQNYGYTF
TRBV5-1,TRBJ2-2,once,NA,TGCGCCAGCAGCTTGCGTGACAGGGGAGGGACCGGGGAGCTGTTTTTT,CASSLRDRGGTGELFF
TRBV29-1,TRBJ1-5,NA,NA,TGCAGCGTTGGAGGTAATACGGATCAGCCCCAGCATTTT,CSVGGNTDQPQHF
TRBV27,TRBJ2-3,NA,TRBD2,TGTGCCAGCAGCCGCTACGCTCGGGTATTAGCGGGATTCCAAGATACGCAGTATTTT,CASSRYARVLAGFQDTQYF
TRBV6-5,TRBJ2-3,NA,NA,TGTGCCAGCAGGGGGAAGCGGGTAGGGACAGATACGCAGTATTTT,CASRGKRVGTDTQYF
TRBV18,TRBJ2-7,NA,TRBD1,TGTGCCAGCTCATACGACAGGGTCGAGCAGTACTTC,CASSYDRVEQYF
TRBV19,TRBJ2-2,NA,NA,TGTGCCAGTAGTATAGCCGGGACTGGGAGCGCGAACACCGGGGAGCTGTTTTTT,CASSIAGTGSANTGELFF
TRBV18,TRBJ2-7,NA,TRBD2,TGTGCCAGCTCACCAAAAGCGGGAGACGGGGTCTACGAGCAGTACTTC,CASSPKAGDGVYEQYF
TRBV30,TRBJ1-2,NA,NA,TGTGCCGGTATCCGGGACTACGGCTACACCTTC,CAGIRDYGYTF
TRBV11-3,TRBJ2-1,NA,NA,TGTGCCAGCAGCCGGGAGAGGGGCGGCTACAATGAGCAGTTCTTC,CASSRERGGYNEQFF
TRBV5-1,TRBJ2-2,NA,TRBD1,TGCGCCAGCAGCTCCGGGACAGGGGTTCGAACCGGGGAGCTGTTTTTT,CASSSGTGVRTGELFF
TRBV30,TRBJ2-3,NA,NA,TGTGCCTGGAACCGGGATGCGGTAGATACGCAGTATTTT,CAWNRDAVDTQYF
TRBV5-6,TRBJ2-7,NA,NA,TGTGCCAGCAGTCAAGCGGGCCTCTCCTACGAGCAGTACTTC,CASSQAGLSYEQYF
TRBV4-1,TRBJ2-5,NA,NA,TGCGCCAGCAGCCAAGCGGGGAGTCAGTCGAGAGAGACCCAGTACTTC,CASSQAGSQSRETQYF
TRBV2,TRBJ2-7,NA,TRBD1,TGTGCCAGCTCACAGGGGCTAATTTCCTACGAGCAGTACTTC,CASSQGLISYEQYF
TRBV10-3,TRBJ1-6,few,TRBD1,TGTGCCATCAGAGAGACAGGGGGAGATAATTCACCCCTCCACTTT,CAIRETGGDNSPLHF
TRBV30,TRBJ1-6,once,TRBD1,TGTGCCTGGAGTCTACAGGGGGATACTTCACCCCTCCACTTT,CAWSLQGDTSPLHF
TRBV18,TRBJ2-7,once,TRBD1,TGTGCCAGCTCAGGGACAGAAAGCTACGAGCAGTACTTC,CASSGTESYEQYF
TRBV30,TRBJ1-1,once,TRBD1,TGTGCCTGGAGTCGGACAGGGATTGAAGCTTTCTTT,CAWSRTGIEAFF
TRBV19,TRBJ1-5,NA,NA,TGTGCCAGTTTTTCTCCTTCGGGATATGGGCAGCCCCAGCATTTT,CASFSPSGYGQPQHF
TRBV5-6,TRBJ1-2,NA,TRBD1,TGTGCCAGCAGCGTGGGACAGGGTGGCTATGGCTACACCTTC,CASSVGQGGYGYTF
TRBV5-1,TRBJ1-2,NA,NA,TGCGCCAGCAGCTTACCTTTGACAGTCTATGGCTACACCTTC,CASSLPLTVYGYTF
TRBV7-2,TRBJ2-5,NA,TRBD1,TGTGCCAGCAGCCAAGGACAGGGAGAGACCCAGTACTTC,CASSQGQGETQYF
TRBV27,TRBJ2-5,NA,TRBD1,TGTGCCAGCAGCTCCGGGACAGGAGTCCAAGAGACCCAGTACTTC,CASSSGTGVQETQYF
TRBV15,TRBJ1-6,once,TRBD1,TGTGCCACCAGGGTGGCAGGGGGTATTTCACCCCTCCACTTT,CATRVAGGISPLHF
TRBV7-2,TRBJ2-7,once,NA,TGTGCCAGCAGCTCCGGGGGTGGGGAGCAGTACTTC,CASSSGGGEQYF
TRBV11-2,TRBJ1-5,few,TRBD1,TGTGCCAGCAGCATGGACAGGGGCAATCAGCCCCAGCATTTT,CASSMDRGNQPQHF
TRBV27,TRBJ1-5,few,NA,TGTGCCAGCGCCCGTGGGAGATATCAGCCCCAGCATTTT,CASARGRYQPQHF
TRBV6-6,TRBJ1-2,NA,TRBD1,TGTGCCAGCACCCAGGGGGGAGGCTACACCTTC,CASTQGGGYTF
TRBV28,TRBJ2-1,NA,NA,TGTGCCACCCGGGGCTACAATGAGCAGTTCTTC,CATRGYNEQFF
TRBV4-3,TRBJ2-3,NA,TRBD1,TGCGCCAGCAGCCAAGACCCCTCGACAGGGGGCTCCGTAGTACTGATCACAGATACGCAGTATTTT,CASSQDPSTGGSVVLITDTQYF
TRBV5-6,TRBJ2-2,medium-sized,NA,TGTGCCAGCAGCTACGGGAAGGCAGTGGACGGGGAGCTGTTTTTT,CASSYGKAVDGELFF
TRBV19,TRBJ1-1,NA,NA,TGTGCCAGTAGCCGACCCACGGGGAGCGGCACTGAAGCTTTCTTT,CASSRPTGSGTEAFF
TRBV7-3,TRBJ2-1,NA,NA,TGTGCCAGCAGCTTATGGGGGAGGGAGCAGTTCTTC,CASSLWGREQFF
TRBV2,TRBJ1-1,NA,NA,TGTGCCAGCATCCTAGTGATGGTGAACACTGAAGCTTTCTTT,CASILVMVNTEAFF
TRBV9,TRBJ1-3,NA,NA,TGTGCCAGCAGCGCCCGACAGGCTAACTCTGGAAACACCATATATTTT,CASSARQANSGNTIYF
TRBV29-1,TRBJ2-1,NA,TRBD2,TGCAGCGTTCGAAGCGGGGGCACGCTTCGGAATGAGCAGTTCTTC,CSVRSGGTLRNEQFF